Below are 28 T cell receptor beta chains sequenced from a single sample in a study of Ad26.COV2.S vaccination and SARS-CoV-2 variants (dated by TCRdb to the early 2020s). Interpreted using the paper, the treatment or condition label stands for: over 15 received Ad26.COV2.S at low or high dose, single or two shots; several received placebo; per-sample allocation not given. For vaccine and placebo recipients, repertoires were sequenced using samples collected on day 63 after the first injection. Library construction relied on the immunoSEQ multiplex PCR assay. This immuneACCESS table, as held by TCRdb, lists in-frame sequences with V and J called but not all clones. Of the missing ones, under half trace to an unresolved V gene in checked studies; the others have no known cause. Within this sample are 300,000 to 400,000 clones, with roughly 84% of them counted one time only. Under 2% of the sample is held by the ten biggest clonotypes.

The source was peripheral blood, collected in a trial of Ad26.COV2.S vaccine versus placebo. The receptors shown here come from a person aged 18-60 years who received the Ad26.COV2.S COVID-19 vaccine or a placebo.

The chain recombines TRBV15 with TRBJ2-2; no clear D. The length of the CDR3 is 14 residues. CDR1 is LNHNV, CDR2 YYDKDF, per germline (reference sequence). V dropped 0 bases and J dropped 1 base, with 3 bases sitting between them. As DNA, the CDR3 is TGTGCCACCAGCAGAGATCAGAACACCGGGGAGCTGTTTTTT. It codes for CATSRDQNTGELFF.

The table lists this clone with a count of one. V gene TRBV7-9 combines with J gene TRBJ2-1, with D possibly matching TRBD1 (6 bases). The CDR3 has 16 residues. The germline CDR1 and CDR2 sequences are SEHNR and FQNEAQ (reference sequence). V was cut by 5 bases and J by 2 bases, with 16 bases left in between. For the CDR3, the DNA is TGTGCCAGCAGCCTCGGTCGAGGGGGACCCTACAATGAGCAGTTCTTC. This codes for CASSLGRGGPYNEQFF.

V gene TRBV3-1 (or the pseudogene TRBV3-2) combines with J gene TRBJ2-7; D tentatively reads TRBD1 or TRBD2 (6 bases each). CDR3 size: 17 residues. Between the trimmed V and J ends, which lost 0 bases and 2 bases, there was a span of 17 bases. CDR1 is LGHDT, CDR2 YNNKEL, per germline (reference sequence). Written as DNA, the CDR3 is TGTGCCAGCAGCCAAGATAACGGAGGGGGACATACCTACGAGCAGTACTTC. Translated: CASSQDNGGGHTYEQYF.

The chain joins TRBV27 to TRBJ1-5, with D perhaps TRBD1 (5 bases). Germline V gene lookup returns CDR1 MNHEY and CDR2 SMNVEV (reference sequence). V dropped 2 bases and J dropped 0 bases, with 17 bases sitting between them. The CDR3 is 18 amino acids. Here the CDR3 DNA reads TGTGCCAGCAGTTTAAGGCGGGACGGACGTTATAGCAATCAGCCCCAGCATTTT. It yields the protein CASSLRRDGRYSNQPQHF.

The chain links TRBV15 to TRBJ2-3, with TRBD1 identical over 10 bases. The CDR3 has 16 amino acids. CDR1 LNHNV and CDR2 YYDKDF come from the germline V gene (reference sequence). J was trimmed by 0 bases and V by 8 bases; bases with no gene match: 8. DNA of the CDR3: TGTGCCACCGCCCCCGGGACAGGGGTTAGCACAGATACGCAGTATTTT. This encodes CATAPGTGVSTDTQYF.

This chain links TRBV5-4 with TRBJ1-2, with 7 nucleotides matching TRBD1. V gave up 4 bases and J gave up 6 bases; unmatched junction bases: 9. CDR3 length equals 14 residues. Germline CDR1 reads SGHNT; CDR2 reads YYREEE (reference sequence). The CDR3 coding sequence is TGTGCCAGCAGCCCACAGGGGAAGTTGAATGGCTACACCTTC. It encodes CASSPQGKLNGYTF.

V gene TRBV15 combines with J gene TRBJ2-3; D is uncertain. The CDR3 runs 16 residues. Trimming left V 0 bases short and J 1 base short, with 11 bases between. The germline V gene has CDR1 LNHNV and CDR2 YYDKDF (reference sequence). CDR3 protein: CATSRDSLAGTDTQYF. The DNA of the CDR3 is TGTGCCACCAGCAGAGATTCCTTAGCCGGCACAGATACGCAGTATTTT. The variable domain in full, completed from reference TRBV15 and TRBJ2-3, reads DAMVIQNPRYQVTQFGKPVTLSCSQTLNHNVMYWYQQKSSQAPKLLFHYYDKDFNNEADTPDNFQSRRPNTSFCFLDIRSPGLGDTAMYLCATSRDSLAGTDTQYFGPGTRLTVL.

The CDR3 here is CASRVKTYEQYF. The CDR3 region has the DNA TGTGCCAGCAGGGTGAAGACCTACGAGCAGTACTTC. This chain links TRBV6-6 with TRBJ2-7; D not resolved. V was cut by 6 bases and J by 2 bases, with 8 bases left in between. CDR3 length: 12 amino acids. The germline gives CDR1 MNHNY, CDR2 SVGAGI (reference sequence).

The chain joins TRBV6-2 or TRBV6-3 to TRBJ2-4; TRBD2 aligns across 15 bases. CDR3 length: 17 amino acids. V lost 5 bases to trimming and J lost 5 bases; unmatched junction nucleotides: 7. Looked up from germline, CDR1 is MNHEY and CDR2 is SVGEGT. CDR3 protein: CASSQGLAGGHQNIQYF. For the CDR3, the DNA is TGTGCCAGCAGTCAAGGACTAGCGGGGGGGCACCAAAACATTCAGTACTTC.

The V call is TRBV5-6, the J call TRBJ1-1; tentative D call: TRBD1 (6 bases). Germline V lookup: CDR1 SGHDT, CDR2 YYEEEE. This CDR3 has 15 amino acids. V lost 4 bases and J lost 2, with 15 bases in between. The CDR3 coding sequence is TGTGCCAGCAGCGGAACAGGAGGGGGTAACACTGAAGCTTTCTTT. It translates to CASSGTGGGNTEAFF.

The rearrangement links TRBV4-2 to TRBJ1-4; 9 bases fit TRBD1. The germline gives CDR1 LGHNA, CDR2 YNFKEQ. The CDR3 sequence is 17 residues long. Losses at the gene ends were 4 bases for V and 10 bases for J; bases not matched to a gene: 16. The CDR3 DNA reads as TGTGCCAGCAGCCCGCTGCGATACACGGGACAGGGTAGAAAACTGTTTTTT. It encodes CASSPLRYTGQGRKLFF.

The gene calls are TRBV20-1 and TRBJ1-2; possibly TRBD1 for D (5 bases). V lost 3 bases and J lost 4, with 15 bases in between. The CDR3 runs to 14 residues. The germline gives CDR1 DFQATT, CDR2 SNEGSKA (reference sequence). The CDR3 spells CSASKTGTLYGYTF. The DNA of the CDR3 is TGCAGTGCTAGTAAAACAGGCACCCTCTATGGCTACACCTTC.

Remarks on this clone: One junction end does not reproduce the germline sequence, and a read error may be involved. The CDR3 spells CASSGTLVAPELGF. CDR3 nucleotide sequence: TGTGCCAGCAGCGGGACTTTGGTGGCGCCTGAGCTTGGCTTC. V usage is TRBV5-6 and J usage is TRBJ2-7; D possibly corresponds to TRBD2 (6 bases). The germline gives CDR1 SGHDT, CDR2 YYEEEE. The CDR3 is 14 residues long.

The chain is built from TRBV2 and TRBJ1-6; TRBD1 might be the D (5 bases). CDR1 and CDR2 from the germline V gene are SNHLY and FYNNEI. V lost 8 bases, J lost 10 bases, and 21 bases lay in between. The CDR3 is made up of 15 amino acids. The CDR3 loop reads CASGQGHVLDSPLHF. Written as DNA, the CDR3 is TGTGCCAGCGGGCAGGGCCACGTTCTAGACTCACCCCTCCACTTT. Full variable domain (outside the CDR3, taken from reference TRBV2 and TRBJ1-6): EPEVTQTPSHQVTQMGQEVILRCVPISNHLYFYWYRQILGQKVEFLVSFYNNEISEKSEIFDDQFSVERPDGSNFTLKIRSTKLEDSAMYFCASGQGHVLDSPLHFGNGTRLTVT.

V usage is TRBV18 and J usage is TRBJ1-4; D is unclear. Germline V gene sequence: CDR1 KGHSH, CDR2 LQKENI. This CDR3 spans 15 amino acids. Between the trimmed V and J ends, which lost 4 bases and 8 bases, there was a span of 17 bases. Here the CDR3 DNA reads TGTGCCAGCTCACTTTCCGGGCCTCCATCCGAAAAACTGTTTTTT. Translation gives CASSLSGPPSEKLFF.

This clone came up once. V usage is TRBV6-6 and J usage is TRBJ2-5; D perhaps matches TRBD1 (6 bases). Trimming removed 7 bases at V and 0 bases at J, with 9 bases between. Germline loops: CDR1 MNHNY, CDR2 SVGAGI (reference sequence). The CDR3 runs 13 residues. The CDR3 DNA sequence: TGTGCCAGCACCCACAGGGACCAAGAGACCCAGTACTTC. It specifies CASTHRDQETQYF.

The gene calls are TRBV7-2 and TRBJ2-1, with D perhaps TRBD2 (7 bases). V gave up 7 bases and J gave up 5 bases, with 18 bases separating them. The germline V gene encodes CDR1 SGHTA and CDR2 FQGNSA. CDR3 length: 15 amino acids. This CDR3 is CASTSRGQKDNEQFF. The CDR3 DNA reads TGTGCCAGCACCTCGCGGGGGCAGAAGGACAATGAGCAGTTCTTC.

The chain has TRBV11-1 and TRBJ1-4, with 11 bases that match TRBD1. The trim removed 5 bases at V and 5 bases at J, leaving 4 bases unmatched. The CDR3 extends over 15 amino acids. CDR1 and CDR2 (germline): SGHAT, FQDESV (reference sequence). CDR3: CASSPRTGGNEKLFF. Here the CDR3 DNA reads TGTGCCAGCAGCCCGAGGACAGGGGGCAATGAAAAACTGTTTTTT.

The chain links TRBV19 to TRBJ1-1; D unresolved. V lost 1 base and J lost 4, with 13 bases in between. The germline V gene has CDR1 LNHDA and CDR2 SQIVND (reference sequence). The CDR3 length is 15 residues. The CDR3 loop is CASSIGAGPGTEAFF. CDR3 DNA sequence: TGTGCCAGTAGTATAGGAGCAGGCCCAGGCACTGAAGCTTTCTTT.

The rearrangement uses TRBV21-1 and TRBJ2-5. TRBV21-1 is designated a pseudogene. The CDR3 has 14 residues. The CDR3 DNA is TGTGCCAGCAGCAAAGTGTCAGCACAAGAGACCCAGTACTTC. Translated, it gives CASSKVSAQETQYF.

In nucleotides, the CDR3 is TGTGCCAGCAGCGTTAGCGGGGGTACCTACGAGCAGTACTTC. Protein product: CASSVSGGTYEQYF. The chain carries TRBV9 and TRBJ2-7; 9 nucleotides match TRBD2. The CDR3 has 14 amino acids. V shed 2 bases and J 2 bases; nucleotides not matched to a gene: 2. Germline V gene sequence: CDR1 SGDLS, CDR2 YYNGEE. The variable domain in full, with the rest retrieved from reference TRBV9 and TRBJ2-7, is DSGVTQTPKHLITATGQRVTLRCSPRSGDLSVYWYQQSLDQGLQFLIQYYNGEERAKGNILERFSAQQFPDLHSELNLSSLELGDSALYFCASSVSGGTYEQYFGPGTRLTVT.

This chain uses TRBV27 with TRBJ2-5; no clear D gene. Trimming pared 4 bases from V and 5 bases from J, leaving 14 bases between. This CDR3 comprises 14 residues. The germline gives CDR1 MNHEY, CDR2 SMNVEV (reference sequence). The CDR3 spells CASSSPSWGETQYF. CDR3 in DNA: TGTGCCAGCAGTTCGCCGTCGTGGGGTGAGACCCAGTACTTC.

This chain links TRBV5-4 with TRBJ1-2; TRBD1 matches at 7 bases. Trimming cost V 3 bases and J 0 bases; bases outside gene matches: 5. There are 15 residues in the CDR3. Germline loops: CDR1 SGHNT, CDR2 YYREEE (reference sequence). The DNA of the CDR3 is TGTGCCAGCAGCTCCAACAGGGGAACTAACTATGGCTACACCTTC. This translates into CASSSNRGTNYGYTF. Looking up the rest from reference TRBV5-4 and TRBJ1-2 gives the full variable domain: ETGVTQSPTHLIKTRGQQVTLRCSSQSGHNTVSWYQQALGQGPQFIFQYYREEENGRGNFPPRFSGLQFPNYSSELNVNALELDDSALYLCASSSNRGTNYGYTFGSGTRLTVV.

The rearrangement uses TRBV18 and TRBJ2-7, with D tentatively TRBD2 (6 bases). Germline V CDR1 and CDR2: KGHSH, LQKENI. Trimming took 3 bases from V and 8 from J, leaving 11 bases between them. The CDR3 has 12 residues. The DNA for the CDR3 is TGTGCCAGCTCACCGCGGGGACCGAAGCAGTACTTC. This gives the protein CASSPRGPKQYF.

The V and J genes are TRBV5-1 and TRBJ1-2; 9 nucleotides agree with TRBD1. The ends lost 0 bases at V and 4 bases at J; junction bases unmatched: 7. Germline V gene sequence: CDR1 SGHRS, CDR2 YFSETQ. This CDR3 has 16 residues. The CDR3: CASSLAPGQGTYGYTF. Written as DNA, the CDR3 is TGCGCCAGCAGCTTGGCCCCGGGACAGGGAACCTATGGCTACACCTTC.

The chain carries TRBV6-2 or TRBV6-3 and TRBJ2-7; no clear D. V gave up 5 bases and J gave up 1 base, with 3 bases separating them. Germline CDR1 reads MNHEY; CDR2 reads SVGEGT. The CDR3 consists of 11 residues. CDR3 DNA sequence: TGTGCCAGCAGTGGATCCTACGAGCAGTACTTC. This encodes CASSGSYEQYF.

The V call is TRBV2, the J call TRBJ2-1; D may be TRBD1 or TRBD2 (6 bases each). Germline lookup yields CDR1 SNHLY and CDR2 FYNNEI. Trimming pared 6 bases from V and 12 bases from J, leaving 15 bases between. The CDR3 is 12 residues long. The CDR3 DNA sequence: TGTGCCAGCAGACGTGGGGGGCACGGGCAGTTCTTC. Protein product: CASRRGGHGQFF.

The rearrangement uses TRBV4-2 and TRBJ1-2, with no clear D. Germline-derived CDR1 and CDR2 are LGHNA and YNFKEQ. Trimming shortened V by 0 bases and J by 5 bases, and 4 bases separated the two germline ends. The CDR3 extends over 12 amino acids. CDR3 sequence (DNA): TGTGCCAGCAGCCAAGAGGAATATGGCTACACCTTC. Translation: CASSQEEYGYTF.